The entry below gives a single T cell receptor (beta chain) sequence along with its context. Its antigen is undetermined. A much larger clonotype is one base distant, so this may be a read error. This entry is derived from a study of tumor-infiltrating lymphocytes in primary liver carcinoma. Across the whole study: Surgical resection was used to treat these primary liver carcinoma patients.

CDR1 is SGHAT, CDR2 FQNNGV, per germline. J was trimmed by 5 bases and V by 5 bases; bases with no gene match: 29. The CDR3 loop spans 21 amino acids. Study observations and caveats: The top-250-clone fraction was significantly higher in tumors than in blood (p = 0.039).

From approximately 500 ng total RNA, TCR beta cDNA was generated with a primer in the constant region. Generation of the TCR beta libraries relied on three nested multiplex PCR rounds using slightly modified ARM-PCR. With TRBV1-TRBV30 forward primers and a C-beta reverse primer, the first two PCR rounds were run for around 10 cycles each. TCRdb called the multiplex PCR reads again in MiXCR, with one record for every CDR3 protein. The sample has 300,000 to 400,000 distinct CDR3 sequences; roughly 61% are singletons. Unsorted whole blood yielded blood RNA, and germline DNA was extracted as well. The rearrangement links TRBV11-2 to TRBJ2-5; 7 nucleotides match TRBD2. This sequence was found in a man aged 35 to 55 with primary liver carcinoma and hepatitis B virus infection. Sequencing was performed on peripheral blood. CDR3 loop: CASSGRGSGGIGRLVRETQYF. CDR3 in DNA: TGTGCCAGCAGCGGGAGGGGATCGGGGGGTATCGGGAGACTCGTGCGGGAGACCCAGTACTTC. Filled out from reference TRBV11-2 and TRBJ2-5, the complete variable domain reads EAGVAQSPRYKIIEKRQSVAFWCNPISGHATLYWYQQILGQGPKLLIQFQNNGVVDDSQLPKDRFSAERLKGVDSTLKIQPAKLEDSAVYLCASSGRGSGGIGRLVRETQYFGPGTRLLVL.